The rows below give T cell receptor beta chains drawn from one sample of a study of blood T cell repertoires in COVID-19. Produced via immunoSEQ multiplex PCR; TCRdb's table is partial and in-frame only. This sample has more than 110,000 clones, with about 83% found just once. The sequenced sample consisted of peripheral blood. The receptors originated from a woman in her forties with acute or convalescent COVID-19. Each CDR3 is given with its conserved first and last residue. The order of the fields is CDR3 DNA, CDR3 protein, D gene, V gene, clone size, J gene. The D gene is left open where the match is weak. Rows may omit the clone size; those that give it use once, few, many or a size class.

CDR3nt: TGCGCCAGCAGCCAAGAATGGGACAGGGGCCGTCCCTATGGCTACACCTTC
CDR3aa: CASSQEWDRGRPYGYTF
d_gene: TRBD1
v_gene: TRBV4-1
abundance: -
j_gene: TRBJ1-2

CDR3nt: TGTGCCAGCAGCTTAGGAGACAGGACCCTCTATGGCTACACCTTC
CDR3aa: CASSLGDRTLYGYTF
d_gene: -
v_gene: TRBV7-9
abundance: -
j_gene: TRBJ1-2

CDR3nt: TGTGCCAGCTCACGGGACAGGGGGACCTACGAGCAGTACTTC
CDR3aa: CASSRDRGTYEQYF
d_gene: TRBD1
v_gene: TRBV18
abundance: -
j_gene: TRBJ2-7

CDR3nt: TGTGCCAGCAGTTTATTTCTGGGGCCCCCCCAAGAGACCCAGTACTTC
CDR3aa: CASSLFLGPPQETQYF
d_gene: -
v_gene: TRBV27
abundance: -
j_gene: TRBJ2-5

CDR3nt: TGTGCCAGCAGTTTTACCGCAGGGGATGATGGCTACACCTTC
CDR3aa: CASSFTAGDDGYTF
d_gene: -
v_gene: TRBV27
abundance: -
j_gene: TRBJ1-2

CDR3nt: TGCGCCAGCAGCCAACCGGGACAGGCGCCCACTAGCAATCAGCCCCAGCATTTT
CDR3aa: CASSQPGQAPTSNQPQHF
d_gene: TRBD1
v_gene: TRBV4-1
abundance: -
j_gene: TRBJ1-5

CDR3nt: TGTGCCAGCAGCTACTCGACTTGGGGTGAGGGCACTGAAGCTTTCTTT
CDR3aa: CASSYSTWGEGTEAFF
d_gene: -
v_gene: TRBV4-2
abundance: -
j_gene: TRBJ1-1

CDR3nt: TGTGCCAGCAGTCCGCCGGGGACTTGGGGTGGCTACACCTTC
CDR3aa: CASSPPGTWGGYTF
d_gene: -
v_gene: TRBV6-2/TRBV6-3
abundance: -
j_gene: TRBJ1-2

CDR3nt: TGTGCCAGCAGTTACTCTAAGGGGTCGGGCAATCAGCCCCAGCATTTT
CDR3aa: CASSYSKGSGNQPQHF
d_gene: -
v_gene: TRBV6-2/TRBV6-3
abundance: once
j_gene: TRBJ1-5

CDR3nt: TGTGCCAGCAGCTTAGCAGGGACTTCTAAGTTCTTC
CDR3aa: CASSLAGTSKFF
d_gene: -
v_gene: TRBV7-3
abundance: -
j_gene: TRBJ2-1

CDR3nt: TGTGCCAGCCTTGGACAGCTTACACCCGGGGAGCTGTTTTTT
CDR3aa: CASLGQLTPGELFF
d_gene: -
v_gene: TRBV2
abundance: -
j_gene: TRBJ2-2

CDR3nt: TGTGCCAGCAGTCAAACTTTCAACGGGGAACGGGTCTCCTACGAGCAGTACTTC
CDR3aa: CASSQTFNGERVSYEQYF
d_gene: -
v_gene: TRBV6-4
abundance: -
j_gene: TRBJ2-7

CDR3nt: TGTGCCAGCAGATGGGGGGACTATGGCTACACCTTC
CDR3aa: CASRWGDYGYTF
d_gene: -
v_gene: TRBV5-6
abundance: few
j_gene: TRBJ1-2

CDR3nt: TGTGCCAGCTCACCGGACAGCCTTTATGGCTACACCTTC
CDR3aa: CASSPDSLYGYTF
d_gene: -
v_gene: TRBV18
abundance: few
j_gene: TRBJ1-2

CDR3nt: TGTGCCAGCAGCCGACAGGGGTCAAGCTCTGGAAACACCATATATTTT
CDR3aa: CASSRQGSSSGNTIYF
d_gene: TRBD1
v_gene: TRBV2
abundance: -
j_gene: TRBJ1-3